This entry lists 19 T cell receptor beta chains sequenced from one sample in a study of beta chain features in type 1 diabetes. Overall study results and limits: Among all four CD4+ subsets, Type 1 diabetes patients had TCRB CDR3s that were moderately but significantly shorter.

The isolated RNA, all of it, was reverse transcribed, so expressed TCRB transcripts were what got sequenced. Method: immunoSEQ multiplex PCR; TCRdb's copy keeps in-frame clones and lacks some. This sample has hundreds of thousands of clones, with about 15% found just once. Their cognate antigens are unknown. Sequencing used naive CD4+ T cells from blood. The receptors originated from a young man with type 1 diabetes.

This clone was seen a handful of times. The chain carries TRBV30 and TRBJ2-7, with D tentatively TRBD1 (6 bases). Germline CDR1 and CDR2: GTSNPN and SVGIG (reference sequence). V was trimmed by 8 bases and J by 5 bases, leaving 13 bases between them. This CDR3 comprises 11 residues. The CDR3 loop reads CAPSQGDEQYF. As DNA, the CDR3 is TGTGCCCCATCACAGGGAGACGAGCAGTACTTC.

This clone was found a few times. The V call is TRBV4-3, the J call TRBJ1-5; 8 bases are shared with TRBD1. V trimming: 4 bases; J trimming: 3 bases; junction bases outside the gene matches: 5. Germline values: CDR1 LGHNA, CDR2 YSLEER. The CDR3 consists of 15 residues. CDR3 region: CASSLGTGHNQPQHF. CDR3 bases: TGCGCCAGCAGCCTCGGGACAGGTCACAATCAGCCCCAGCATTTT.

This chain connects TRBV13 to TRBJ2-7; D possibly corresponds to TRBD2 (5 bases). The V gene lost 0 bases and the J gene lost 4 bases, with 10 bases spanning the gap. The CDR3 runs to 14 residues. Looked up from germline, CDR1 is PRHDT and CDR2 is FYEKMQ (reference sequence). Written as DNA, the CDR3 is TGTGCCAGCAGCTTAGGCGGGATTGAATACGAGCAGTACTTC. It translates to CASSLGGIEYEQYF.

The rearrangement joins TRBV9 to TRBJ2-6; 8 nucleotides align to TRBD2. CDR3 length: 18 residues. J lost 0 bases, V lost 7 bases, and 12 bases had no gene match. Germline CDR1 and CDR2: SGDLS and YYNGEE. CDR3: CASGPGGTPLSGANVLTF. Written as DNA, the CDR3 is TGTGCCAGCGGACCGGGGGGGACTCCTCTCTCTGGGGCCAACGTCCTGACTTTC.

This clone has just a few counts. V gene TRBV10-3 combines with J gene TRBJ2-3, with 10 bases aligning to TRBD2. CDR1 is ENHRY and CDR2 is SYGVKD in the germline V gene. The CDR3 is 15 residues long. V was clipped by 4 bases and J by 5 bases; unmatched bases: 6. CDR3: CAISATSGVGDTQYF. In DNA form, the CDR3 reads TGTGCCATCAGTGCAACTAGCGGGGTTGGAGATACGCAGTATTTT.

This clone appeared a few times. J is TRBJ1-4 and V is TRBV19; D unresolved. CDR1 and CDR2 (germline): LNHDA, SQIVND (reference sequence). The V gene lost 5 bases and the J gene lost 0 bases, with 10 bases spanning the gap. The CDR3 runs to 15 residues. The CDR3 is CASSFRPSTNEKLFF. The CDR3 nucleotides are TGTGCCAGTAGTTTCCGTCCCTCAACTAATGAAAAACTGTTTTTT.

This clone was observed a handful of times. V usage is TRBV7-9 and J usage is TRBJ2-1; TRBD1 is a possible D gene (6 bases). V lost 4 bases and J 3 bases, leaving 13 bases between the germline ends. This CDR3 has 15 amino acids. Germline assignment: CDR1 SEHNR and CDR2 FQNEAQ (reference sequence). The CDR3 is CASSSHGQHYNEQFF. Here the CDR3 DNA reads TGTGCCAGCAGCTCGCATGGACAGCACTACAATGAGCAGTTCTTC.

V usage is TRBV6-5 and J usage is TRBJ1-5; D not resolved. This CDR3 comprises 14 residues. CDR1 and CDR2 from the germline V gene are MNHEY and SVGAGI. Trimming shortened V by 6 bases and J by 7 bases, and 16 bases separated the two germline ends. The CDR3 region has the DNA TGTGCCAGCAGCATTGGGATTGGGAGCCAGCCCCAGCATTTT. As protein: CASSIGIGSQPQHF.

The chain is built from TRBV30 and TRBJ2-7; D perhaps matches TRBD2 (5 bases). The germline V gene has CDR1 GTSNPN and CDR2 SVGIG (reference sequence). This CDR3 has 11 residues. V was cut by 6 bases and J by 3 bases, with 9 bases left in between. CDR3 residues: CACVEDYEQYF. CDR3 in DNA: TGTGCCTGCGTGGAGGACTACGAGCAGTACTTC.

This clone turned up a few times. The CDR3 spells CASSYVAGGPSEQFF. For the CDR3, the DNA is TGTGCCAGCAGCTACGTAGCGGGAGGGCCTAGTGAGCAGTTCTTC. The chain is built from TRBV7-2 and TRBJ2-1, with 11 bases fitting TRBD2. The CDR3 length is 15 residues. After removal of 4 bases from V and 9 bases from J, the junction contained 8 bases not matched to a gene. Germline-derived CDR1 and CDR2 are SGHTA and FQGNSA.

The chain combines TRBV7-2 with TRBJ2-5; 8 bases are shared with TRBD2. Trimming cost V 6 bases and J 0 bases; bases outside gene matches: 9. Germline lookup yields CDR1 SGHTA and CDR2 FQGNSA. This CDR3 has 16 amino acids. The CDR3 coding sequence is TGTGCCAGCAGTTCGTCCTTACTAGCGGACCAAGAGACCCAGTACTTC. This sequence encodes CASSSSLLADQETQYF.

The rearrangement joins TRBV28 to TRBJ1-4, with 7 bases identical to TRBD1. The ends lost 6 bases at V and 3 bases at J; junction bases unmatched: 1. The CDR3 sequence is 13 residues long. Germline-derived CDR1 and CDR2 are MDHEN and SYDVKM. CDR3 loop: CASRGQPNEKLFF. The CDR3, as DNA: TGTGCCAGCAGGGGACAGCCTAATGAAAAACTGTTTTTT.

This clone was recorded a few times. The chain combines TRBV11-2 with TRBJ1-2; no firm D call. The germline CDR1 and CDR2 sequences are SGHAT and FQNNGV. V lost 7 bases to trimming and J lost 4 bases, with 19 bases between them. The CDR3 consists of 15 residues. The CDR3 sequence: CASILRRGKGYGYTF. DNA of the CDR3: TGTGCCAGCATCCTCAGACGGGGAAAAGGCTATGGCTACACCTTC.

The chain carries TRBV4-1 and TRBJ2-1, with TRBD2 identical over 9 bases. V gave up 6 bases and J gave up 5 bases; unmatched junction bases: 11. This CDR3 is built from 16 residues. Germline V gives CDR1 MGHRA, CDR2 YSYEKL. CDR3 protein: CASRRTAASGDNEQFF. The CDR3 DNA sequence: TGCGCCAGCAGACGAACTGCCGCTAGCGGGGACAATGAGCAGTTCTTC.

Of note for this clone: Other nucleotide sequences in the sample specify the same CDR3. The chain carries TRBV27 and TRBJ2-7; tentative D call: TRBD2 (6 bases). This CDR3 spans 14 amino acids. The germline gives CDR1 MNHEY, CDR2 SMNVEV (reference sequence). The V end lost 5 bases, the J end lost 0 bases, and 11 bases lay between the germline ends. CDR3 loop: CASSPRDSSYEQYF. In DNA, the CDR3 is TGTGCCAGCAGTCCCAGGGACTCCTCCTACGAGCAGTACTTC.

This clone was seen a handful of times. The chain is built from TRBV7-9 and TRBJ2-7; TRBD2 matches 11 bases. V lost 6 bases to trimming and J lost 5 bases; unmatched junction nucleotides: 0. Germline CDR1 reads SEHNR; CDR2 reads FQNEAQ (reference sequence). This CDR3 comprises 12 residues. CDR3 bases: TGTGCCAGCAGGGGACTAGCGGACGAGCAGTACTTC. Residues: CASRGLADEQYF.

V gene TRBV5-1 combines with J gene TRBJ2-1; TRBD2 matches 8 bases. Germline loops: CDR1 SGHRS, CDR2 YFSETQ. J lost 12 bases, V lost 5 bases, and 13 bases had no gene match. There are 14 residues in the CDR3. Here the CDR3 reads CASRLGTQSGGQFF. The CDR3 DNA reads TGCGCCAGCAGACTGGGAACCCAGAGCGGGGGGCAGTTCTTC.

The V and J genes are TRBV11-1 and TRBJ2-1; possibly TRBD1 for D (5 bases). Trimming took 2 bases from V and 2 from J, leaving 13 bases between them. Per germline, CDR1 SGHAT and CDR2 FQDESV (reference sequence). The CDR3 extends over 16 amino acids. The CDR3 DNA reads as TGTGCCAGCAGCTTACAGGGCGAGATCACCTACAATGAGCAGTTCTTC. Its protein product is CASSLQGEITYNEQFF. The full variable domain, with the rest looked up from reference TRBV11-1 and TRBJ2-1, is EAEVAQSPRYKITEKSQAVAFWCDPISGHATLYWYRQILGQGPELLVQFQDESVVDDSQLPKDRFSAERLKGVDSTLKIQPAELGDSAMYLCASSLQGEITYNEQFFGPGTRLTVL.

This clone was found a few times. This rearrangement joins TRBV21-1 to TRBJ2-1; the tabulated D call, TRBD2, remains unverified against the DNA. TRBV21-1 is shown as a pseudogene. This CDR3 is 15 amino acids long. As DNA, the CDR3 is TGTGCCAGCAGGAGAGCGGCCCTTTCCTACAATGAGCAGTTCTTC. This encodes CASRRAALSYNEQFF.